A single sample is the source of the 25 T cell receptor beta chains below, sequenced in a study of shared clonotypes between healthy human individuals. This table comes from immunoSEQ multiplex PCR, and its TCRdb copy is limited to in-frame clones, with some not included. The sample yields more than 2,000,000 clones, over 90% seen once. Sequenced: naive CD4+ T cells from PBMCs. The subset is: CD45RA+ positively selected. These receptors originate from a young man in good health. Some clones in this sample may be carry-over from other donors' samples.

The CDR3 region has the DNA TGTGCCAGCAGCTCCTCAGGGGGACAGGGAAACTATGGCTACACCTTC. Translated: CASSSSGGQGNYGYTF. V is TRBV5-5 and J is TRBJ1-2, with 9 bases matching TRBD1. In germline, CDR1 is SGHKS, CDR2 YYEKEE (reference sequence). This CDR3 region has 16 residues. Losses at the gene ends were 3 bases for V and 2 bases for J; bases not matched to a gene: 8. Variable domain in full (rest from reference TRBV5-5 and TRBJ1-2): DAGVTQSPTHLIKTRGQQVTLRCSPISGHKSVSWYQQVLGQGPQFIFQYYEKEERGRGNFPDRFSARQFPNYSSELNVNALLLGDSALYLCASSSSGGQGNYGYTFGSGTRLTVV.

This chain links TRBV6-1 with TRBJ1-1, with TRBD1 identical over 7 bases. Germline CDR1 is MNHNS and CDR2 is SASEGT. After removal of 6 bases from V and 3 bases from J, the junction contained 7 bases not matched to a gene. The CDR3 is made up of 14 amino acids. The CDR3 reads CASRVTGAHTEAFF. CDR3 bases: TGTGCCAGCAGGGTTACAGGGGCCCACACTGAAGCTTTCTTT.

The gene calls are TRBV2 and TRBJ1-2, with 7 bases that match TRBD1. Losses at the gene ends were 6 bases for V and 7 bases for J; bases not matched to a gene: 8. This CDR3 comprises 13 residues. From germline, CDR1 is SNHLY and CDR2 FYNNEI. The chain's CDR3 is CASRDRLMGGYTF. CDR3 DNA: TGTGCCAGCAGGGACAGGTTAATGGGTGGCTACACCTTC.

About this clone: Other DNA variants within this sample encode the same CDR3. The CDR3 region has the DNA TGTGCCAGCAGCGTAGGAATAGCATCGTACGAGCAGTACTTC. Protein product: CASSVGIASYEQYF. J is TRBJ2-7 and V is TRBV9; D is unresolved. Looked up from germline, CDR1 is SGDLS and CDR2 is YYNGEE. The V gene lost 0 bases and the J gene lost 4 bases, with 11 bases spanning the gap. The CDR3 totals 14 residues.

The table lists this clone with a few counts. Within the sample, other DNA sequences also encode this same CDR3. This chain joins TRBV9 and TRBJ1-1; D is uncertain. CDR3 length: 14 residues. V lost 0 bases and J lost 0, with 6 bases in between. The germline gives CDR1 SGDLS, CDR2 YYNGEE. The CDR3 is CASSVAALNTEAFF. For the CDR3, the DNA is TGTGCCAGCAGCGTAGCTGCCCTGAACACTGAAGCTTTCTTT.

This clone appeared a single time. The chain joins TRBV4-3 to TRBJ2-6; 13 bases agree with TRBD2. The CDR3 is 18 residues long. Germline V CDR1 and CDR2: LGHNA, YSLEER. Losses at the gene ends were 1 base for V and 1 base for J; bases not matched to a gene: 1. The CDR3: CASSQALAGGSGANVLTF. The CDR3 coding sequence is TGCGCCAGCAGCCAAGCACTAGCGGGAGGGTCTGGGGCCAACGTCCTGACTTTC.

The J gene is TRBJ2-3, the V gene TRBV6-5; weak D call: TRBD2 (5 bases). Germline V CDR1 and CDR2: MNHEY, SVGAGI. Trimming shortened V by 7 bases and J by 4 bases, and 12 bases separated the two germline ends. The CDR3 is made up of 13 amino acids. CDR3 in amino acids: CASKGAGADTQYF. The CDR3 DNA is TGTGCCAGCAAAGGCGCCGGGGCAGATACGCAGTATTTT.

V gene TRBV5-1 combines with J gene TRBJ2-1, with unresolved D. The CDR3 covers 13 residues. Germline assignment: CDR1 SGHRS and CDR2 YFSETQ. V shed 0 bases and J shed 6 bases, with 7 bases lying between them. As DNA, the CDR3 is TGCGCCAGCAGCTTGGCCCCGAGCAATGAGCAGTTCTTC. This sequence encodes CASSLAPSNEQFF.

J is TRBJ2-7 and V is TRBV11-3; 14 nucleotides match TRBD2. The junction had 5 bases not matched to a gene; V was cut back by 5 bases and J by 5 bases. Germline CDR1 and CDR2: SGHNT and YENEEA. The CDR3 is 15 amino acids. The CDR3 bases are TGTGCCAGCAGCAGCGGGACTAGCGGGAGCCACGAGCAGTACTTC. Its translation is CASSSGTSGSHEQYF.

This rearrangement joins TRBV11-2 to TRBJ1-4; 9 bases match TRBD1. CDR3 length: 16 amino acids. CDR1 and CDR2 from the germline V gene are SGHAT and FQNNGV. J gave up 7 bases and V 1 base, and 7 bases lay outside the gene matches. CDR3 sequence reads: CASSLVGGQGGEKLFF. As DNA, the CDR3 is TGTGCCAGCAGCTTAGTCGGGGGACAGGGAGGTGAAAAACTGTTTTTT.

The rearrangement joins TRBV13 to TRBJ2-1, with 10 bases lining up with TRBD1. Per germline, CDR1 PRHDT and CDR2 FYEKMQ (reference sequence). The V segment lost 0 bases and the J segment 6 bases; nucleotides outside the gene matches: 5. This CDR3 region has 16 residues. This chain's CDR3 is CASSLGRTGGSNEQFF. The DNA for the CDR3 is TGTGCCAGCAGCTTAGGCCGGACAGGGGGGTCCAATGAGCAGTTCTTC.

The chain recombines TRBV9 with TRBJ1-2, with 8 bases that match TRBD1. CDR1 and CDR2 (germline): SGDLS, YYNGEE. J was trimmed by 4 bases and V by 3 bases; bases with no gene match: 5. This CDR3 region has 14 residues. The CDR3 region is CASSADRAGYGYTF. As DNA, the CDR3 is TGTGCCAGCAGCGCGGACAGGGCAGGCTATGGCTACACCTTC.

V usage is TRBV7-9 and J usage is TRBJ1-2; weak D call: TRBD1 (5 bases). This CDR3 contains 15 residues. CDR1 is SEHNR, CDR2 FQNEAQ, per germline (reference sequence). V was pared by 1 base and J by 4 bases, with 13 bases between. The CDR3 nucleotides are TGTGCCAGCAGCTTAGAGGCAGGGTATGGCTATGGCTACACCTTC. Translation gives CASSLEAGYGYGYTF.

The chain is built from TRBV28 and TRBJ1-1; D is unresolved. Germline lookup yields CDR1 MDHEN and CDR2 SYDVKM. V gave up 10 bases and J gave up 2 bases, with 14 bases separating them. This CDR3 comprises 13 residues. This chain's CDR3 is CATRTVYNTEAFF. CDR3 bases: TGTGCCACCAGGACGGTTTATAACACTGAAGCTTTCTTT.

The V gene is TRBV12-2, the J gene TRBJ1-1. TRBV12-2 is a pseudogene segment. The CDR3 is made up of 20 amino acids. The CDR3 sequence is CASRLLSSPGRSERDTEAFF. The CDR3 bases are TGTGCAAGTCGCTTACTATCTAGTCCAGGACGTTCTGAGAGGGACACTGAAGCTTTCTTT.

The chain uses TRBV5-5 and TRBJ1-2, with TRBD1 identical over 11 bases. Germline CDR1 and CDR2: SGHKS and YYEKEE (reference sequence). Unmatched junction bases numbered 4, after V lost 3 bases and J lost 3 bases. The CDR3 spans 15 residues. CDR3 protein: CASSSPGQGDYGYTF. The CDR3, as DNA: TGTGCCAGCAGCTCTCCGGGACAGGGGGACTATGGCTACACCTTC.

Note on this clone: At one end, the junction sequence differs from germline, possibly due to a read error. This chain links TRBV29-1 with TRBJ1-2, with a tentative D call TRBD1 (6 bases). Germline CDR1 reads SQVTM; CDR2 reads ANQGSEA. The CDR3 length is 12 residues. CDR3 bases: TGCAGCGGTGGGGACCAGGGGTTCAAGGGCCACTTC. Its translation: CSGGDQGFKGHF.

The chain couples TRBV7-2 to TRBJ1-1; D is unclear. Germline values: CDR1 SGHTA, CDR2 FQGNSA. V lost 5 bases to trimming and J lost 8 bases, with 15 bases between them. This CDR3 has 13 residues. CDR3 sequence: CASSPGRILEAFF. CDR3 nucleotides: TGTGCCAGCAGCCCCGGCCGGATCCTAGAAGCTTTCTTT. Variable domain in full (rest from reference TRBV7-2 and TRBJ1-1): GAGVSQSPSNKVTEKGKDVELRCDPISGHTALYWYRQSLGQGLEFLIYFQGNSAPDKSGLPSDRFSAERTGGSVSTLTIQRTQQEDSAVYLCASSPGRILEAFFGQGTRLTVV.

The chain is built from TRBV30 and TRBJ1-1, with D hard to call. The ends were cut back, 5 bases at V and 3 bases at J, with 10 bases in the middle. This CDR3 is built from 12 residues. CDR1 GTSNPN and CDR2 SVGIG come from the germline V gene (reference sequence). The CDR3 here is CAWRRLDTEAFF. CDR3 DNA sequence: TGTGCCTGGCGGCGATTGGACACTGAAGCTTTCTTT.

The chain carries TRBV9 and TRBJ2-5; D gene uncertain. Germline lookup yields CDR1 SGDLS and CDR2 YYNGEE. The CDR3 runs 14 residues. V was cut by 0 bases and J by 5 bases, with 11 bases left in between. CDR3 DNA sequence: TGTGCCAGCAGCGTAGACACAGCTCGCGAGACCCAGTACTTC. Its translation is CASSVDTARETQYF.

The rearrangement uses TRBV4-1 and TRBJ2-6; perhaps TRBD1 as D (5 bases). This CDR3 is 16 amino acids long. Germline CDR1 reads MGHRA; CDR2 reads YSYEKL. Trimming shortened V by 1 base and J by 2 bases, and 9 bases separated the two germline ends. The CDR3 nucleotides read TGCGCCAGCAGCCAAGGTCTAGGGGCTGGGGCCAACGTCCTGACTTTC. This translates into CASSQGLGAGANVLTF.

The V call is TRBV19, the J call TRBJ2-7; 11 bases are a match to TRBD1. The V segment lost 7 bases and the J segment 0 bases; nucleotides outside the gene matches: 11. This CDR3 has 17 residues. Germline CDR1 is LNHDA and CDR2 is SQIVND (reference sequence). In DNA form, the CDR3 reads TGTGCCAGTATGAGAGGGGCCGGGACAGGGGGCTCCTACGAGCAGTACTTC. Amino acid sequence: CASMRGAGTGGSYEQYF.

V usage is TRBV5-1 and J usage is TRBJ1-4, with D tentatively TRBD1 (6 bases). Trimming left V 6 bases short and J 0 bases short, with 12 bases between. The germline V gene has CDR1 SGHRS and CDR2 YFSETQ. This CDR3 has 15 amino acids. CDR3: CASKGVGATNEKLFF. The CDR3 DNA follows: TGCGCCAGCAAGGGGGTCGGTGCAACTAATGAAAAACTGTTTTTT.

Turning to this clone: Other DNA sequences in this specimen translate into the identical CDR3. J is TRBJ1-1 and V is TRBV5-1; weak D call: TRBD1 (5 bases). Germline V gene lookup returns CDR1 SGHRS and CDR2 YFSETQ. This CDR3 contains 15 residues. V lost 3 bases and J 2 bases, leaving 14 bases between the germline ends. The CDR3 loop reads CASSSGGNVNTEAFF. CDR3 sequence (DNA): TGCGCCAGCAGCTCCGGGGGGAATGTCAACACTGAAGCTTTCTTT.

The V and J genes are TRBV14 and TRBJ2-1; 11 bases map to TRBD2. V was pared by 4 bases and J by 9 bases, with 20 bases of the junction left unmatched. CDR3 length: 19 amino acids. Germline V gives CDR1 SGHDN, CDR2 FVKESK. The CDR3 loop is CASSPPGGVSGRARGEQFF. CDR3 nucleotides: TGTGCCAGCAGCCCCCCAGGTGGTGTTAGCGGGAGGGCCAGGGGTGAGCAGTTCTTC.